Below are 14 T cell receptor beta chains sequenced from a single sample in a study of neurological immune-mediated disorders. TCRdb reprocessed the 5' RACE reads via MiXCR and lists one record per CDR3 protein. Among 85,000 to 110,000 distinct CDR3 sequences, 10% to 14% were seen once, and the ten largest hold about 3.1%. Time point described: longitudinal time-point 3. Sequencing used PBMCs. The source is a female donor with HTLV-1-associated myelopathy (HAM/TSP).

Ten or more counts support this clonotype. The CDR3 coding sequence is TGTGCCAGCAGCCGGGATTGGGGGGGGGAGACCCAGTACTTC. Protein product: CASSRDWGGETQYF. V gene TRBV7-2 combines with J gene TRBJ2-5, with 7 positions matching TRBD2. Germline-derived CDR1 and CDR2 are SGHTA and FQGNSA. The CDR3 spans 14 residues. V lost 5 bases and J lost 5; bases outside the gene matches: 8.

V and J are TRBV5-1 and TRBJ2-2, with D possibly TRBD2 on 6 matching bases. The germline V and J ends were trimmed by 2 bases and 6 bases, with 14 bases remaining between them. The CDR3 spans 15 residues. CDR1 and CDR2 (germline): SGHRS, YFSETQ. The CDR3 bases are TGCGCCAGCAGCTTTGGAGGGAACGGTGCCGGGGAGCTGTTTTTT. Translation: CASSFGGNGAGELFF.

This clonotype was picked up many times. The chain links TRBV7-3 to TRBJ2-7, with D hard to call. The CDR3 length is 15 residues. The germline CDR1 and CDR2 sequences are SGHTA and FQGTGA. Trimming removed 5 bases from V and 6 bases from J, with 20 bases in between. This CDR3 reads CASSPLGPEDSEQYF. The CDR3 coding sequence is TGTGCCAGCAGCCCGCTGGGCCCAGAGGATAGCGAGCAGTACTTC.

At least ten counts were recorded for this clonotype. The chain couples TRBV5-1 to TRBJ1-2; D ambiguous. The CDR3 consists of 13 residues. Per germline, CDR1 SGHRS and CDR2 YFSETQ. The V end was cut by 1 base, the J end by 6 bases, with 10 bases between. This CDR3 reads CASSLIPGDGYTF. The CDR3 nucleotides are TGCGCCAGCAGCTTGATCCCGGGAGATGGCTACACCTTC.

This clonotype showed up just a few times. The chain employs TRBV7-2 and TRBJ2-3, with D perhaps TRBD2 (5 bases). Germline V gene data show CDR1 as SGHTA and CDR2 as FQGNSA. This CDR3 has 15 amino acids. The germline V and J ends were trimmed by 0 bases and 6 bases, with 13 bases remaining between them. CDR3 bases: TGTGCCAGCAGCTTAGCGAAGGGAGTTTTGGATACGCAGTATTTT. Protein product: CASSLAKGVLDTQYF.

The rearrangement links TRBV12-3 or TRBV12-4 to TRBJ2-7; no clear D gene. Trimming removed 5 bases from V and 3 bases from J, with 14 bases in between. The CDR3 loop spans 14 amino acids. CDR3 protein: CASSLYPGGYEQYF. The CDR3 DNA reads as TGTGCCAGCAGTCTATACCCGGGTGGCTACGAGCAGTACTTC.

This chain joins TRBV5-1 and TRBJ2-1, with 7 bases lining up with TRBD1. Germline loops: CDR1 SGHRS, CDR2 YFSETQ. This CDR3 contains 14 residues. V lost 0 bases and J lost 4; bases outside the gene matches: 1. The CDR3 DNA reads TGCGCCAGCAGCTTGGTGGGACAGTACAATGAGCAGTTCTTC. Amino acids: CASSLVGQYNEQFF.

This clonotype was observed many times. The J gene is TRBJ1-5, the V gene TRBV18, with 9 nucleotides matching TRBD1. V lost 5 bases, J lost 5 bases, and 4 bases stayed unmatched. The CDR3 contains 14 residues. Germline-derived CDR1 and CDR2 are KGHSH and LQKENI. This CDR3 is CASSKQGADQPQHF. CDR3 sequence (DNA): TGTGCCAGCTCAAAACAGGGGGCAGATCAGCCCCAGCATTTT. The full variable domain, completed using reference TRBV18 and TRBJ1-5, is NAGVMQNPRHLVRRRGQEARLRCSPMKGHSHVYWYRQLPEEGLKFMVYLQKENIIDESGMPKERFSAEFPKEGPSILRIQQVVRGDSAAYFCASSKQGADQPQHFGDGTRLSIL.

At least ten counts were recorded for this clonotype. This chain connects TRBV3-1 to TRBJ1-4; D call uncertain. In germline, CDR1 is LGHDT, CDR2 YNNKEL (reference sequence). The CDR3 is made up of 17 amino acids. Trimming shortened V by 1 base and J by 2 bases, and 14 bases separated the two germline ends. CDR3 loop: CASSQARPGSTNEKLFF. The CDR3 nucleotides are TGTGCCAGCAGCCAAGCTCGTCCTGGCTCCACTAATGAAAAACTGTTTTTT.

For this clonotype: This could be a read error, since a much larger clone is one nucleotide away. V and J are TRBV6-2 or TRBV6-3 and TRBJ2-1; 10 bases align to TRBD2. Trimming took 6 bases from V and 13 from J; bases not matched to a gene: 9. The CDR3 covers 13 residues. CDR1 and CDR2 from the germline V gene are MNHEY and SVGEGT. The CDR3 spells CASSRASGGDQFF. The CDR3 coding sequence is TGTGCCAGCAGCCGGGCTAGCGGGGGAGATCAGTTCTTC.

There are a few counts of this clonotype. The chain joins TRBV5-1 to TRBJ2-7, with 7 bases matching TRBD1. Germline V gene sequence: CDR1 SGHRS, CDR2 YFSETQ. Losses at the gene ends were 1 base for V and 5 bases for J; bases not matched to a gene: 6. CDR3 length equals 14 residues. CDR3 residues: CASSLSGQPNEQYF. For the CDR3, the DNA is TGCGCCAGCAGCTTGTCGGGACAGCCCAACGAGCAGTACTTC.

Many counts were recorded for this clonotype. The rearrangement uses TRBV5-6 and TRBJ1-4, with a possible D match to TRBD1 (6 bases). CDR3 length: 13 residues. Trimming removed 2 bases at V and 9 bases at J, with 11 bases between. Looked up from germline, CDR1 is SGHDT and CDR2 is YYEEEE. CDR3 sequence reads: CASSLTGQQKLFF. Written as DNA, the CDR3 is TGTGCCAGCAGCTTAACAGGACAGCAAAAACTGTTTTTT.

This clonotype was detected ten times or more. V and J are TRBV29-1 and TRBJ1-5; D is unresolved. The V gene's germline CDR1 is SQVTM and CDR2 ANQGSEA. The CDR3 extends over 12 amino acids. Trimming took off 5 bases at V and 5 bases at J, with 10 bases between the two ends. The CDR3 reads CSVRQGDQPQHF. CDR3 DNA sequence: TGCAGCGTTCGACAAGGAGATCAGCCCCAGCATTTT.

The genes are TRBV10-3 and TRBJ2-3; D ambiguous. Germline lookup yields CDR1 ENHRY and CDR2 SYGVKD. The V gene lost 6 bases and the J gene lost 2 bases, with 9 bases spanning the gap. This CDR3 region has 13 residues. The CDR3 nucleotides read TGTGCCATCAGCAGAGAGGCCACAGATACGCAGTATTTT. Amino acids: CAISREATDTQYF.